This T cell receptor beta chain was obtained from a study of identical twins. Germline V gives CDR1 LGHNA, CDR2 YSLEER. The CDR3 is 13 residues long. Trimming left V 3 bases short and J 11 bases short, with 14 bases between. TCRdb recomputed calls from the 5' RACE reads with MiXCR, one row per CDR3 protein. The sample has approximately 240,000 distinct CDR3 sequences; about 14% are singletons. The sequence was collected from a woman aged 18-35 years in good health. The chain joins TRBV4-3 to TRBJ2-1, with D possibly matching TRBD2 (6 bases). The sequenced material came from memory (CD45RO+) T cells sorted from blood. The DNA of the CDR3 is TGCGCCAGCAGCCAGGACTATGCGGCGAAGCAGTTCTTC. It specifies CASSQDYAAKQFF.